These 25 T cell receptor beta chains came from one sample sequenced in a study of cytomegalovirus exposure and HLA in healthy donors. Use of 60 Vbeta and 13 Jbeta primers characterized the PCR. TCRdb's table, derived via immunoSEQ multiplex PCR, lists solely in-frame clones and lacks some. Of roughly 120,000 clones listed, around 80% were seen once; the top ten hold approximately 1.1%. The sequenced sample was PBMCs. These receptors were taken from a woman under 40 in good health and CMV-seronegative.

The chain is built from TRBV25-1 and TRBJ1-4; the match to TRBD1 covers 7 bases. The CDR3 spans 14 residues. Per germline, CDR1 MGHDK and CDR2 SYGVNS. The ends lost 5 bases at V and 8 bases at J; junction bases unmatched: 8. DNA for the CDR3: TGTGCCAGCAGTCAAAGGACAGGCCAGGAAAAACTGTTTTTT. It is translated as CASSQRTGQEKLFF.

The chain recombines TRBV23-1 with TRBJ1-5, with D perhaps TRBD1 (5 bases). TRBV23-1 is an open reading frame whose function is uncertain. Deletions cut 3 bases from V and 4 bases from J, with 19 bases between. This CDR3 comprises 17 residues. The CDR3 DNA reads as TGCGCCAGCAGTCACCGGGTGGACATAACGCGGAATCAGCCCCAGCATTTT. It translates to CASSHRVDITRNQPQHF.

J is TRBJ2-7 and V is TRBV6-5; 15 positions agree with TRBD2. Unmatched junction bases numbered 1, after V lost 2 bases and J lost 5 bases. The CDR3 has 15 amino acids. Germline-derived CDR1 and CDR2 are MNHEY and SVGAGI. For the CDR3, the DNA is TGTGCCAGCAGTTACGGGACTAGCGGGAGGAACGAGCAGTACTTC. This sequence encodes CASSYGTSGRNEQYF.

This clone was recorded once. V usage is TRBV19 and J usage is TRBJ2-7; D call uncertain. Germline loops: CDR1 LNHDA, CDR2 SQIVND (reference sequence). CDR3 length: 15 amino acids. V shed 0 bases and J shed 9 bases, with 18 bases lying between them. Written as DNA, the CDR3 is TGTGCCAGTAGTATAGATAGTGTCACGCGGTATGCGCAGTACTTC. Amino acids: CASSIDSVTRYAQYF.

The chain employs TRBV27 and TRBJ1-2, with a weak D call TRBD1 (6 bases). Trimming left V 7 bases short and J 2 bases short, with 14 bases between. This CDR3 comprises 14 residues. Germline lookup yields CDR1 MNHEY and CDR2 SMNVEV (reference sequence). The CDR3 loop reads CASKPGHINYGYTF. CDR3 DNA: TGTGCCAGCAAACCGGGACATATAAACTATGGCTACACCTTC.

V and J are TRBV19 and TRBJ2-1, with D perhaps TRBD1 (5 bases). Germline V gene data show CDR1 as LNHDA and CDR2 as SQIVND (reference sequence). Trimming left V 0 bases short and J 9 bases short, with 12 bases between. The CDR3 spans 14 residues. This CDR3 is CASSIDLWGGEQFF. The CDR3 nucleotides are TGTGCCAGTAGTATAGATCTCTGGGGCGGTGAGCAGTTCTTC.

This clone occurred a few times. The DNA for the CDR3 is TGTGCCAGCAGCTTAGAAGGAACAGGTTCTAATGAAAAACTGTTTTTT. It specifies CASSLEGTGSNEKLFF. V usage is TRBV7-9 and J usage is TRBJ1-4; possibly TRBD1 for D (5 bases). Trimming took off 1 base at V and 3 bases at J, with 12 bases between the two ends. The germline V gene encodes CDR1 SEHNR and CDR2 FQNEAQ (reference sequence). CDR3 length equals 16 residues.

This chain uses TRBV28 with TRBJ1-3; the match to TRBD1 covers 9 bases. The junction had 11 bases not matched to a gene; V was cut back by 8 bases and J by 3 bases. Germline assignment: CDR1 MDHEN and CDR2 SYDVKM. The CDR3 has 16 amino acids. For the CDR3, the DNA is TGTGCCAGCCTCTCCACCGGGACAGGGTATGGAAACACCATATATTTT. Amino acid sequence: CASLSTGTGYGNTIYF.

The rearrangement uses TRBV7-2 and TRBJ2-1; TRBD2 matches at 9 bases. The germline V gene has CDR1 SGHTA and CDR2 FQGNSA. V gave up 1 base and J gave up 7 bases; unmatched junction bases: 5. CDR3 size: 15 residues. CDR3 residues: CASSLGRGGLNEQFF. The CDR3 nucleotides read TGTGCCAGCAGCTTAGGGCGGGGGGGCCTAAATGAGCAGTTCTTC.

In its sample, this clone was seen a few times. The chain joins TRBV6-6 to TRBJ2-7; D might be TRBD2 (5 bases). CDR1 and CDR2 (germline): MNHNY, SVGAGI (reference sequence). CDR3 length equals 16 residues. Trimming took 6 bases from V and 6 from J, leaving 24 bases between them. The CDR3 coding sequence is TGTGCCAGCAGCCCAAGCGGAGCGGCTGCGGCCTCCGAGCAGTACTTC. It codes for CASSPSGAAAASEQYF.

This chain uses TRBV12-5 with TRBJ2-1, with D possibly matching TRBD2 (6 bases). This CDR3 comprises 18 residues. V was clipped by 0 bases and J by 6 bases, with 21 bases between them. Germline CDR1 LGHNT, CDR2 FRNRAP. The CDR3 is CASGLVGFTGALFNEQFF. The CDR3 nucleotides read TGTGCTAGTGGTTTGGTAGGGTTTACGGGAGCCCTTTTCAATGAGCAGTTCTTC.

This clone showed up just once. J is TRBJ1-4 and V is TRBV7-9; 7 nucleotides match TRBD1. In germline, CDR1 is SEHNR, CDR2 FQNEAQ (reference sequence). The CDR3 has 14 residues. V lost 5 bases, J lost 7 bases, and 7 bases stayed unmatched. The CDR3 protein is CASSRGTVGEKLFF. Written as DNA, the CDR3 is TGTGCCAGCAGCCGCGGGACAGTAGGTGAAAAACTGTTTTTT.

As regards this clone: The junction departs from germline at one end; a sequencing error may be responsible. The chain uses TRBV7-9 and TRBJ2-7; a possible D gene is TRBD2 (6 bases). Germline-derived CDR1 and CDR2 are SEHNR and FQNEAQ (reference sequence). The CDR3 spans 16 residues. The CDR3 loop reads CSSSFLGSGVPYEQYF. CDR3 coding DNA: TGTTCCAGCAGCTTTTTAGGTAGCGGAGTCCCCTACGAGCAGTACTTC.

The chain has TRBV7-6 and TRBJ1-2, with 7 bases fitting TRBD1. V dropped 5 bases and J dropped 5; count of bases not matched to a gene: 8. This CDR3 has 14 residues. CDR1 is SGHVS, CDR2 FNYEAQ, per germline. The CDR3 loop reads CASSQGGGPYGYTF. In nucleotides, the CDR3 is TGTGCCAGCAGCCAAGGAGGGGGCCCTTATGGCTACACCTTC.

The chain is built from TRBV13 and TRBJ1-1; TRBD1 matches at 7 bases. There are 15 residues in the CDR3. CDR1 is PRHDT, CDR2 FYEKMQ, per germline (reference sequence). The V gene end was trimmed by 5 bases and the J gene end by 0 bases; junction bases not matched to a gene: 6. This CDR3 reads CASSHGTALNTEAFF. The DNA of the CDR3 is TGTGCCAGCAGCCACGGGACAGCCCTGAACACTGAAGCTTTCTTT.

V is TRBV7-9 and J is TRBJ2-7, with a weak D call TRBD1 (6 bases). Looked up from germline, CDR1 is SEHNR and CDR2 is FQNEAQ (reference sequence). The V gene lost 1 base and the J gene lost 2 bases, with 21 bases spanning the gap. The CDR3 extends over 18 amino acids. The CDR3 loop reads CASSLGWFRDTLTYEQYF. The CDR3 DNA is TGTGCCAGCAGCTTAGGTTGGTTCCGGGACACATTAACCTACGAGCAGTACTTC. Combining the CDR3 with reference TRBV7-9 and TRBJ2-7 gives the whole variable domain DTGVSQNPRHKITKRGQNVTFRCDPISEHNRLYWYRQTLGQGPEFLTYFQNEAQLEKSRLLSDRFSAERPKGSFSTLEIQRTEQGDSAMYLCASSLGWFRDTLTYEQYFGPGTRLTVT.

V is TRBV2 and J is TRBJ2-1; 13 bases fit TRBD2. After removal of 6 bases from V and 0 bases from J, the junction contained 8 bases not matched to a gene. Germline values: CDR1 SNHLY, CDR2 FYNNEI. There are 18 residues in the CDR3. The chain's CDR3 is CASRVGTSGTLSYNEQFF. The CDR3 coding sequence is TGTGCCAGCAGGGTAGGGACTAGCGGGACCCTCTCCTACAATGAGCAGTTCTTC.

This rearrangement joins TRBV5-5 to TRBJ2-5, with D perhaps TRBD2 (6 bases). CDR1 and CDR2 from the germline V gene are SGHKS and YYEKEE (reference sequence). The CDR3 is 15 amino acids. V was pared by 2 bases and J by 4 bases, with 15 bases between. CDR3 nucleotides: TGTGCCAGCAGCTTCAGTCGCCGGGGAGGAGAGACCCAGTACTTC. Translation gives CASSFSRRGGETQYF.

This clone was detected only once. The CDR3, as DNA: TGTGCCAGCAGCCAAGTTGGGTCTAGCGGCAGCAATGAGCAGTTCTTC. As protein: CASSQVGSSGSNEQFF. The rearrangement links TRBV14 to TRBJ2-1, with TRBD2 matching 7 bases. CDR1 is SGHDN and CDR2 is FVKESK in the germline V gene. CDR3 length: 16 residues. V dropped 1 base and J dropped 6; count of bases not matched to a gene: 9.

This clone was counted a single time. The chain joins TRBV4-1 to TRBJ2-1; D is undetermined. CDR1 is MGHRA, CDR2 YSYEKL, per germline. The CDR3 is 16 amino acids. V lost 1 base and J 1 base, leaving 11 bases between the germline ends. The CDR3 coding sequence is TGCGCCAGCAGCCAAGCCGCCTCAGGTTCCTACAATGAGCAGTTCTTC. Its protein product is CASSQAASGSYNEQFF.

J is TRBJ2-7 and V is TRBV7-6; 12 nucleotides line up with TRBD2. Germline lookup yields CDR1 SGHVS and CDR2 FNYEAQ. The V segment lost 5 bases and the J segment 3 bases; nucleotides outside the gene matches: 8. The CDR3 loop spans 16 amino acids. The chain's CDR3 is CASSKTSGSIGYEQYF. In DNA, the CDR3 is TGTGCCAGCAGCAAGACTAGCGGGAGCATCGGCTACGAGCAGTACTTC.

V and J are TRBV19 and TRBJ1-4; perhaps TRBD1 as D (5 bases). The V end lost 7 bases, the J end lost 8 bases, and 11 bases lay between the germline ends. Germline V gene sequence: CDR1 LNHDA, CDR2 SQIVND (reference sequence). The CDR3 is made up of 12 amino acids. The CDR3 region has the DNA TGTGCCAGTACCAGGGAGGGCGAAAAACTGTTTTTT. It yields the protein CASTREGEKLFF.

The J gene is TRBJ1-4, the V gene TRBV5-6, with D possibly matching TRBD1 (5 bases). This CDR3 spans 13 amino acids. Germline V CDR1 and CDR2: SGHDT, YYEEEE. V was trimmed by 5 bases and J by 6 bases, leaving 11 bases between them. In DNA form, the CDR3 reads TGTGCCAGCAGGGACAACCATCATGAAAAACTGTTTTTT. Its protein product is CASRDNHHEKLFF.

CDR3 sequence: CASTRLQGRTGELFF. DNA of the CDR3: TGTGCCAGCACCCGACTACAGGGGAGGACCGGGGAGCTGTTTTTT. The chain links TRBV7-8 to TRBJ2-2; D is perhaps TRBD1 (7 bases). V dropped 7 bases and J dropped 5 bases, with 17 bases sitting between them. Germline values: CDR1 SGHVS, CDR2 FQNEAQ. This CDR3 region has 15 residues. Full variable domain (outside the CDR3, taken from reference TRBV7-8 and TRBJ2-2): GAGVSQSPRYKVAKRGQDVALRCDPISGHVSLFWYQQALGQGPEFLTYFQNEAQLDKSGLPSDRFFAERPEGSVSTLKIQRTQQEDSAVYLCASTRLQGRTGELFFGEGSRLTVL.

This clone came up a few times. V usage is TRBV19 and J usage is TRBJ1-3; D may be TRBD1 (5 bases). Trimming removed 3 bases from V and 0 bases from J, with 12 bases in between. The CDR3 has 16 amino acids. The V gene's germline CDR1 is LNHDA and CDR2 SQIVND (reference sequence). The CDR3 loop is CASSMPGTLSGNTIYF. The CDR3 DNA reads TGTGCCAGTAGTATGCCCGGGACTCTCTCTGGAAACACCATATATTTT.